A single sample gave rise to the 27 T cell receptor beta chains below, sequenced in a study of cytomegalovirus exposure and HLA in healthy donors. PCR employed 60 Vbeta and 13 Jbeta primers. The repertoire was sequenced with immunoSEQ multiplex PCR; TCRdb's copy has only in-frame clones and lacks some. The sample lists some 100,000 clones, 55% to 75% seen once, with roughly 16% in the top ten. The sequencing input was PBMCs. The source of these receptors is a woman aged 18-29 years in good health and CMV-seropositive.

The chain links TRBV6-5 to TRBJ1-4; D is ambiguous. CDR1 and CDR2 from the germline V gene are MNHEY and SVGAGI. There are 14 residues in the CDR3. Trimming removed 8 bases from V and 0 bases from J, with 10 bases in between. In nucleotides, the CDR3 is TGTGCCAGCTCCTCCAGTGCAACTAATGAAAAACTGTTTTTT. Translated: CASSSSATNEKLFF.

The V and J genes are TRBV6-6 and TRBJ1-1, with D tentatively TRBD1 (5 bases). Germline V gene data show CDR1 as MNHNY and CDR2 as SVGAGI (reference sequence). Trimming removed 2 bases at V and 7 bases at J, with 17 bases between. The CDR3 extends over 15 amino acids. The DNA for the CDR3 is TGTGCCAGCAGTTACCCAATGATTACAGGAAATGAAGCTTTCTTT. It encodes CASSYPMITGNEAFF.

A remark on this clone: Other DNA sequences within the sample encode an identical CDR3. The CDR3 DNA sequence: TGTGCCAGCAGCTTGAGACAGGGTACCTACAATGAGCAGTTCTTC. Protein product: CASSLRQGTYNEQFF. The chain couples TRBV5-4 to TRBJ2-1, with 7 positions matching TRBD1. CDR1 and CDR2 from the germline V gene are SGHNT and YYREEE (reference sequence). The J segment lost 2 bases and the V segment lost 1 base, leaving 3 bases of the junction unmatched. The CDR3 has 15 residues.

This clone was found a few times. The chain recombines TRBV6-1 with TRBJ1-2; 7 positions match TRBD1. The ends lost 5 bases at V and 0 bases at J; junction bases unmatched: 3. The CDR3 has 14 amino acids. CDR1 and CDR2 from the germline V gene are MNHNS and SASEGT. The CDR3 bases are TGTGCCAGCAGTTTGACAGGGACTAACTATGGCTACACCTTC. This gives the protein CASSLTGTNYGYTF.

The genes are TRBV19 and TRBJ1-2; the match to TRBD1 covers 7 bases. Per the germline V gene, CDR1 is LNHDA and CDR2 is SQIVND (reference sequence). The junction had 6 bases not matched to a gene; V was cut back by 4 bases and J by 4 bases. The CDR3 loop spans 14 amino acids. The CDR3 coding sequence is TGTGCCAGTAGTAGGGCACAGGGGCCCTATGGCTACACCTTC. Its translation: CASSRAQGPYGYTF.

A few counts support this clone. The V call is TRBV18, the J call TRBJ1-4, with a tentative D call TRBD1 (6 bases). Germline assignment: CDR1 KGHSH and CDR2 LQKENI. CDR3 length equals 15 residues. Trimming removed 1 base at V and 0 bases at J, with 6 bases between. CDR3 sequence reads: CASSPQGATNEKLFF. CDR3 DNA: TGTGCCAGCTCACCACAGGGGGCAACTAATGAAAAACTGTTTTTT. Supplemented by reference TRBV18 and TRBJ1-4, the full variable domain reads NAGVMQNPRHLVRRRGQEARLRCSPMKGHSHVYWYRQLPEEGLKFMVYLQKENIIDESGMPKERFSAEFPKEGPSILRIQQVVRGDSAAYFCASSPQGATNEKLFFGSGTQLSVL.

This chain connects TRBV25-1 to TRBJ1-3; TRBD1 agrees at 7 bases. With 2 bases clipped from V and 3 bases from J, the junction kept 1 base outside the gene matches. This CDR3 contains 14 residues. Germline V gene data show CDR1 as MGHDK and CDR2 as SYGVNS. The CDR3 spells CASSENRGGNTIYF. In nucleotides, the CDR3 is TGTGCCAGCAGTGAAAACAGGGGTGGAAACACCATATATTTT.

The chain employs TRBV28 and TRBJ2-7, with 12 bases fitting TRBD2. The germline V gene encodes CDR1 MDHEN and CDR2 SYDVKM. V was clipped by 6 bases and J by 1 base; unmatched bases: 7. The CDR3 contains 16 residues. The CDR3 sequence is CASRSAGTSGSYEQYF. In nucleotides, the CDR3 is TGTGCCAGCAGGTCCGCCGGGACTAGCGGGTCCTACGAGCAGTACTTC. Filled out from reference TRBV28 and TRBJ2-7, the complete variable domain reads DVKVTQSSRYLVKRTGEKVFLECVQDMDHENMFWYRQDPGLGLRLIYFSYDVKMKEKGDIPEGYSVSREKKERFSLILESASTNQTSMYLCASRSAGTSGSYEQYFGPGTRLTVT.

The CDR3 loop is CASSLSIHRTPYNEQFF. The CDR3 DNA follows: TGTGCCAGCAGTTTATCCATTCATCGGACACCATACAATGAGCAGTTCTTC. V and J are TRBV27 and TRBJ2-1, with TRBD1 as a possible D gene (5 bases). The V gene lost 0 bases and the J gene lost 4 bases, with 16 bases spanning the gap. Germline CDR1 MNHEY, CDR2 SMNVEV (reference sequence). This CDR3 is 17 amino acids long.

CDR3 DNA sequence: TGTGCCAGCAGTGAACAGTCTGCCCTGGCGGGTGAGCAGTTCTTC. It translates to CASSEQSALAGEQFF. This chain connects TRBV6-1 to TRBJ2-1, with D possibly TRBD2 on 5 matching bases. Between the trimmed V and J ends, which lost 2 bases and 9 bases, there was a span of 17 bases. Per germline, CDR1 MNHNS and CDR2 SASEGT. The CDR3 totals 15 residues.

The V gene is TRBV9, the J gene TRBJ1-1; D might be TRBD1 (6 bases). From germline, CDR1 is SGDLS and CDR2 YYNGEE. The V and J ends lost 4 bases and 7 bases respectively, with 20 bases between them. The CDR3 spans 15 residues. In DNA, the CDR3 is TGTGCCAGCAGCCGGTCCCCGGGGGGCAGGGATGAAGCTTTCTTT. This gives the protein CASSRSPGGRDEAFF.

This CDR3 reads CASSLHTGGRAEAFF. The CDR3 DNA reads as TGTGCCAGCAGTTTACACACCGGGGGAAGGGCTGAAGCTTTCTTT. V and J are TRBV6-5 and TRBJ1-1; D may be TRBD1 (5 bases). Trimming pared 4 bases from V and 6 bases from J, leaving 18 bases between. Germline CDR1 is MNHEY and CDR2 is SVGAGI. The CDR3 covers 15 residues.

The chain has TRBV4-3 and TRBJ2-3; no definite D call. Deletions cut 2 bases from V and 7 bases from J, with 19 bases between. Looked up from germline, CDR1 is LGHNA and CDR2 is YSLEER. The CDR3 loop spans 16 amino acids. The CDR3 sequence: CASSQTSIAVLHTQYF. The CDR3 DNA sequence: TGCGCCAGCAGCCAAACGTCTATAGCAGTCCTGCATACGCAGTATTTT.

This chain joins TRBV12-5 and TRBJ1-1, with D unresolved. Trimming took 7 bases from V and 0 from J, leaving 18 bases between them. Germline CDR1 and CDR2: LGHNT and FRNRAP. The CDR3 runs to 16 residues. CDR3 sequence reads: CASATGEHHMNTEAFF. The CDR3 DNA reads TGTGCTAGTGCCACCGGGGAGCACCATATGAACACTGAAGCTTTCTTT.

The genes are TRBV5-1 and TRBJ1-1; weak D call: TRBD1 (5 bases). This CDR3 spans 15 amino acids. The germline CDR1 and CDR2 sequences are SGHRS and YFSETQ. The V gene lost 4 bases and the J gene lost 1 base, with 14 bases spanning the gap. CDR3 coding DNA: TGCGCCAGCAGCGCGGGACGCCTAGAGAACACTGAAGCTTTCTTT. As protein: CASSAGRLENTEAFF.

V gene TRBV15 combines with J gene TRBJ2-7; tentatively, D is TRBD1 (6 bases). Germline V gene sequence: CDR1 LNHNV, CDR2 YYDKDF (reference sequence). The V and J ends lost 0 bases and 2 bases respectively, with 11 bases between them. CDR3 length equals 15 residues. CDR3 DNA sequence: TGTGCCACCAGCAGAGATCTGGGGGCGGCCTACGAGCAGTACTTC. It translates to CATSRDLGAAYEQYF.

J is TRBJ2-6 and V is TRBV30; a possible D gene is TRBD1 (5 bases). The ends were cut back, 0 bases at V and 0 bases at J, with 12 bases in the middle. This CDR3 is built from 17 residues. Germline V gene lookup returns CDR1 GTSNPN and CDR2 SVGIG (reference sequence). The CDR3, as DNA: TGTGCCTGGAGTGTAGGCAGGGTAACCTCTGGGGCCAACGTCCTGACTTTC. Translating gives CAWSVGRVTSGANVLTF.

This clone has more than one count but fewer than ten. The V gene is TRBV5-4, the J gene TRBJ2-7; 7 bases line up with TRBD2. The CDR3 runs 16 residues. Per the germline V gene, CDR1 is SGHNT and CDR2 is YYREEE (reference sequence). V shed 0 bases, J shed 5 bases, and the junction held 11 bases outside the gene matches. The CDR3, as DNA: TGTGCCAGCAGCTTGGACGGGGGAGGGCCGGGCCACGAGCAGTACTTC. This sequence encodes CASSLDGGGPGHEQYF.

The chain recombines TRBV28 with TRBJ1-2, with 8 bases matching TRBD1. Germline values: CDR1 MDHEN, CDR2 SYDVKM. CDR3 length: 13 residues. With V trimmed by 6 bases and J by 7 bases, 7 bases remained unmatched. This CDR3 reads CASRLTGGGGYTF. The CDR3 DNA is TGTGCCAGCAGACTCACAGGGGGAGGTGGCTACACCTTC.

The chain joins TRBV27 to TRBJ2-3, with TRBD2 matching 11 bases. V lost 2 bases and J lost 9; bases outside the gene matches: 4. The CDR3 is 14 amino acids. Germline CDR1 is MNHEY and CDR2 is SMNVEV (reference sequence). CDR3 loop: CASSLLAGGGTQYF. For the CDR3, the DNA is TGTGCCAGCAGTTTACTAGCGGGAGGAGGCACGCAGTATTTT.

This chain links TRBV4-1 with TRBJ2-3, with 13 bases that match TRBD2. CDR3 length: 22 amino acids. Germline V gives CDR1 MGHRA, CDR2 YSYEKL. The ends lost 2 bases at V and 2 bases at J; junction bases unmatched: 19. Written as DNA, the CDR3 is TGCGCCAGCAGCCAAAACTTCTCTCCACCGAGCGGGACTAGCGGGAACACAGATACGCAGTATTTT. It encodes CASSQNFSPPSGTSGNTDTQYF.

The genes are TRBV28 and TRBJ2-7; 9 bases line up with TRBD1. With 6 bases clipped from V and 5 bases from J, the junction kept 5 bases outside the gene matches. Germline CDR1 reads MDHEN; CDR2 reads SYDVKM. The CDR3 is 13 amino acids. CDR3 amino acids: CASRAGQGHEQYF. The CDR3, as DNA: TGTGCCAGCAGGGCCGGACAGGGGCACGAGCAGTACTTC.

The sample holds one count of this clone. The chain employs TRBV6-5 and TRBJ1-2; no clear D. CDR3 size: 12 residues. Germline V lookup: CDR1 MNHEY, CDR2 SVGAGI. The V end lost 7 bases, the J end lost 5 bases, and 11 bases lay between the germline ends. CDR3 region: CASKDAGYGYTF. DNA for the CDR3: TGTGCCAGCAAGGATGCGGGGTATGGCTACACCTTC.

This clone was observed once. The chain has TRBV28 and TRBJ1-2; D is undetermined. The CDR3 loop spans 12 amino acids. Trimming cost V 5 bases and J 7 bases, with 11 bases left between them. In germline, CDR1 is MDHEN, CDR2 SYDVKM. Written as DNA, the CDR3 is TGTGCCAGCAGTCAGGCCCCATCTGGCTACACCTTC. Its translation: CASSQAPSGYTF.

As concerns this clone: Other nucleotide sequences in the sample specify the same CDR3. The chain uses TRBV19 and TRBJ1-1; 7 nucleotides line up with TRBD1. CDR1 is LNHDA, CDR2 SQIVND, per germline (reference sequence). This CDR3 spans 13 amino acids. J was trimmed by 4 bases and V by 3 bases; bases with no gene match: 2. CDR3 region: CASSIDRVTEAFF. The DNA for the CDR3 is TGTGCCAGTAGTATTGACAGGGTCACTGAAGCTTTCTTT.

This clone was seen more than once but under ten times. The V and J genes are TRBV30 and TRBJ2-7; 8 nucleotides agree with TRBD2. The germline V gene encodes CDR1 GTSNPN and CDR2 SVGIG (reference sequence). Germline trimming cut 1 base from V and 6 bases from J; bases unmatched to any gene: 17. The CDR3 contains 17 residues. Written as DNA, the CDR3 is TGTGCCTGGAGTGATGAAATCTTTTCAGCGGGAGCAGGCGAGCAGTACTTC. As protein: CAWSDEIFSAGAGEQYF.

This chain connects TRBV2 to TRBJ1-2; weak D call: TRBD1 (5 bases). Trimming removed 1 base at V and 12 bases at J, with 12 bases between. The CDR3 length is 12 residues. From germline, CDR1 is SNHLY and CDR2 FYNNEI. The CDR3 here is CASSEGAGPDTF. For the CDR3, the DNA is TGTGCCAGCAGTGAAGGAGCGGGGCCTGACACCTTC. Combining the CDR3 with reference TRBV2 and TRBJ1-2 gives the whole variable domain EPEVTQTPSHQVTQMGQEVILRCVPISNHLYFYWYRQILGQKVEFLVSFYNNEISEKSEIFDDQFSVERPDGSNFTLKIRSTKLEDSAMYFCASSEGAGPDTFGSGTRLTVV.